These T cell receptor beta chains were read from a single sample in a study of T-cell reconstitution after alpha-beta-depleted transplantation in children. TCRdb re-called the PCR reads with MiXCR, one entry per CDR3 protein. Found here are about 640,000 distinct CDR3 sequences, approximately 16% of them singletons; the top ten hold 0.85% to 1.3%. Specimen: PBMCs from the stem cell graft donor, collected from the stem cell graft. These receptors were taken from a human donor who donated a stem cell graft to a child with acute myeloid leukemia. Both conserved end residues are trimmed from each CDR3.

CDR3aa: ASSLTSGGGGEQF
j_gene: TRBJ2-1
v_gene: TRBV28

CDR3aa: ATSRIPRDSYEQY
j_gene: TRBJ2-7
v_gene: TRBV15

CDR3aa: ASSPTGGRGQPQH
j_gene: TRBJ1-5
v_gene: TRBV7-2

CDR3aa: ASSLLGAKGTDTQY
j_gene: TRBJ2-3
v_gene: TRBV5-1

CDR3aa: ASSPGTLYAYEQY
j_gene: TRBJ2-7
v_gene: TRBV12-3/TRBV12-4

CDR3aa: ATSHRTGTGVGNEQF
j_gene: TRBJ2-1
v_gene: TRBV24-1

CDR3aa: ASRWGRHYGYT
j_gene: TRBJ1-2
v_gene: TRBV2

CDR3aa: ASSPHDRVTEAF
j_gene: TRBJ1-1
v_gene: TRBV21-1

CDR3aa: SARYPGQYNEQS
j_gene: TRBJ2-1
v_gene: TRBV20-1

CDR3aa: ATLPNTEAF
j_gene: TRBJ1-1
v_gene: TRBV7-9

CDR3aa: SARVYGGRTEAF
j_gene: TRBJ1-1
v_gene: TRBV20-1

CDR3aa: ASSLNSGEPQH
j_gene: TRBJ1-5
v_gene: TRBV5-1

CDR3aa: ASSTESPYEQY
j_gene: TRBJ2-7
v_gene: TRBV28

CDR3aa: ASQRLASYEQY
j_gene: TRBJ2-7
v_gene: TRBV13

CDR3aa: ASSDLAGKTGGDTDTQY
j_gene: TRBJ2-3
v_gene: TRBV25-1

CDR3aa: ASSLMGPGTSYEQY
j_gene: TRBJ2-7
v_gene: TRBV11-3

CDR3aa: ASSLAGFGEGGYT
j_gene: TRBJ1-2
v_gene: TRBV7-2

CDR3aa: ASSFRRDETQY
j_gene: TRBJ2-5
v_gene: TRBV5-1

CDR3aa: ASSRDTYYGYT
j_gene: TRBJ1-2
v_gene: TRBV7-9

CDR3aa: SVVEDLPETQY
j_gene: TRBJ2-5
v_gene: TRBV29-1

CDR3aa: ATSDPSAGGNTDTQY
j_gene: TRBJ2-3
v_gene: TRBV24-1

CDR3aa: SARRLNYGYT
j_gene: TRBJ1-2
v_gene: TRBV20-1

CDR3aa: SARGTGDRNQPQH
j_gene: TRBJ1-5
v_gene: TRBV20-1

CDR3aa: SAREDSSYEQY
j_gene: TRBJ2-7
v_gene: TRBV20-1

CDR3aa: ASSYGTAETQY
j_gene: TRBJ2-5
v_gene: TRBV6-5

CDR3aa: SATARGATDTQY
j_gene: TRBJ2-3
v_gene: TRBV20-1

CDR3aa: ASSSGGEGTDTQY
j_gene: TRBJ2-3
v_gene: TRBV12-3/TRBV12-4

CDR3aa: ASSLESLWQF
j_gene: TRBJ2-1
v_gene: TRBV2

CDR3aa: ASSLSRAAGLSQETQY
j_gene: TRBJ2-5
v_gene: TRBV11-2

CDR3aa: SARGGTSSGELF
j_gene: TRBJ2-2
v_gene: TRBV20-1

CDR3aa: ASSPLRDSTDTQY
j_gene: TRBJ2-3
v_gene: TRBV18

CDR3aa: ASSLEADPNYGYT
j_gene: TRBJ1-2
v_gene: TRBV5-1

CDR3aa: ATSSLLREGGYNEQF
j_gene: TRBJ2-1
v_gene: TRBV15

CDR3aa: SARDLKAPLSTGGEQY
j_gene: TRBJ2-7
v_gene: TRBV20-1

CDR3aa: SARLAGVLDTQY
j_gene: TRBJ2-3
v_gene: TRBV20-1

CDR3aa: ATALLTNTGELF
j_gene: TRBJ2-2
v_gene: TRBV28

CDR3aa: SVHRDSTDTQY
j_gene: TRBJ2-3
v_gene: TRBV29-1

CDR3aa: ASSWGGDGYT
j_gene: TRBJ1-2
v_gene: TRBV6-5

CDR3aa: ASSFVTGPPNEQF
j_gene: TRBJ2-1
v_gene: TRBV12-3/TRBV12-4

CDR3aa: SASLRGTSTDTQY
j_gene: TRBJ2-3
v_gene: TRBV20-1

CDR3aa: ATSEWGPDNEQF
j_gene: TRBJ2-1
v_gene: TRBV24-1

CDR3aa: ASSSVGWGPPTDTQY
j_gene: TRBJ2-3
v_gene: TRBV7-2

CDR3aa: ASRPRTSGGLYNEQF
j_gene: TRBJ2-1
v_gene: TRBV7-2

CDR3aa: ASSPGTSGNYEQY
j_gene: TRBJ2-7
v_gene: TRBV7-6

CDR3aa: AISESRGALAAPLH
j_gene: TRBJ1-6
v_gene: TRBV10-3

CDR3aa: ASSLGTGRTEAF
j_gene: TRBJ1-1
v_gene: TRBV7-2

CDR3aa: ASSSGPNHEAF
j_gene: TRBJ1-1
v_gene: TRBV11-3

CDR3aa: ASSPVGRRPNEQF
j_gene: TRBJ2-1
v_gene: TRBV6-1

CDR3aa: TSMAGGAYNEQF
j_gene: TRBJ2-1
v_gene: TRBV29-1

CDR3aa: SASFRTVYQETQY
j_gene: TRBJ2-5
v_gene: TRBV20-1

CDR3aa: ASSLASGFTDTQY
j_gene: TRBJ2-3
v_gene: TRBV7-2

CDR3aa: AIGRDTGTDTQY
j_gene: TRBJ2-3
v_gene: TRBV10-3

CDR3aa: SAGLGLADYETQY
j_gene: TRBJ2-5
v_gene: TRBV20-1

CDR3aa: AMRRADTQY
j_gene: TRBJ2-3
v_gene: TRBV27

CDR3aa: ASSLPPSGDYNEQF
j_gene: TRBJ2-1
v_gene: TRBV5-1

CDR3aa: SARRPDRGGSQPQH
j_gene: TRBJ1-5
v_gene: TRBV20-1

CDR3aa: ASSNSGGANEKLF
j_gene: TRBJ1-4
v_gene: TRBV6-5